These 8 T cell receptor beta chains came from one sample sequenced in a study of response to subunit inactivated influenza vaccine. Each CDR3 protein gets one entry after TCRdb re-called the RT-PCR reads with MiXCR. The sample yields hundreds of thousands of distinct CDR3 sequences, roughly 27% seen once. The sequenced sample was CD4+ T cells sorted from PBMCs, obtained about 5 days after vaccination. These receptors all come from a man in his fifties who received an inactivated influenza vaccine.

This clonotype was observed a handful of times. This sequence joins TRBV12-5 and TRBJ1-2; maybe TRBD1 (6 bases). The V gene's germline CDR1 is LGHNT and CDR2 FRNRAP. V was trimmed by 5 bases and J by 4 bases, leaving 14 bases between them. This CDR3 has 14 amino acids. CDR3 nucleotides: TGTGCTAGTGGTCTAACAGGGTTCCCCTATGGCTACACCTTC. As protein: CASGLTGFPYGYTF. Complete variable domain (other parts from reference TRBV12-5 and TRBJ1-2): DARVTQTPRHKVTEMGQEVTMRCQPILGHNTVFWYRQTMMQGLELLAYFRNRAPLDDSGMPKDRFSAEMPDATLATLKIQPSEPRDSAVYFCASGLTGFPYGYTFGSGTRLTVV.

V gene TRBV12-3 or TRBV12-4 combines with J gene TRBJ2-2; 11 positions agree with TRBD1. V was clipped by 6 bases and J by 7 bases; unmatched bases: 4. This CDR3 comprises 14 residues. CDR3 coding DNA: TGTGCCAGCAGGGGGGGACAGGGGGACGGGGAGCTGTTTTTT. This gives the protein CASRGGQGDGELFF.

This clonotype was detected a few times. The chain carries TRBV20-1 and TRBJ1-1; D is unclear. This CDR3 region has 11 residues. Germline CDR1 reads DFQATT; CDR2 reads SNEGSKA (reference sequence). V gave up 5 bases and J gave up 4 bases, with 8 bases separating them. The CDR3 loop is CSAGKITEAFF. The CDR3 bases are TGCAGTGCTGGCAAGATCACTGAAGCTTTCTTT.

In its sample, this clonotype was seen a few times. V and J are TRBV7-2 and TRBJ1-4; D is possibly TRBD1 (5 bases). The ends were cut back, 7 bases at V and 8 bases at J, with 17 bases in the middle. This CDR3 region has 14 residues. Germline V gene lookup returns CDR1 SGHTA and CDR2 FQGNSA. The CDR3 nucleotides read TGTGCCAGCACCTACAGGCAGGGAGGGGAAAAACTGTTTTTT. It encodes CASTYRQGGEKLFF.

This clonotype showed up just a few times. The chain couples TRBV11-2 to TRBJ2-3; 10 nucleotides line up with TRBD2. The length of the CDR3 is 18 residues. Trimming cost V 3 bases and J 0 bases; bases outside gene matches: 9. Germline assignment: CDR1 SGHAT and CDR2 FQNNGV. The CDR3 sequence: CASSFQAGGPASTDTQYF. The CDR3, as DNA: TGTGCCAGCAGCTTTCAAGCGGGGGGGCCGGCTAGCACAGATACGCAGTATTTT.

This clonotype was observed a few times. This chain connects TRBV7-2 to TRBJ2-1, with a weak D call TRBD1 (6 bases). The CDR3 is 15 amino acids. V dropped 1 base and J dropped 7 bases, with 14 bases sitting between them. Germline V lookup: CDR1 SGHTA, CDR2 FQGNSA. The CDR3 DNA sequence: TGTGCCAGCAGCTTAGAGTTCAGGACAGTAAATGAGCAGTTCTTC. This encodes CASSLEFRTVNEQFF.

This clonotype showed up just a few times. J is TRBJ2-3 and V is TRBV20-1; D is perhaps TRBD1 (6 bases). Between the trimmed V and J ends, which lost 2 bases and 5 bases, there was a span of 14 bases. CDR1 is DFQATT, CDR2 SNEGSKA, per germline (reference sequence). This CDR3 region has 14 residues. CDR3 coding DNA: TGCAGTGCTAGAACAGGGCGTAGGGGAGATACGCAGTATTTT. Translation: CSARTGRRGDTQYF.

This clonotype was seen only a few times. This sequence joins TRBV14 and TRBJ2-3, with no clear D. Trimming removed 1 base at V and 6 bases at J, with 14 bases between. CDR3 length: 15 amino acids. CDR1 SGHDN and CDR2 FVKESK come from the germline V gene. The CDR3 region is CASSQGSFLTDTQYF. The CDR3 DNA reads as TGTGCCAGCAGCCAAGGAAGTTTTCTCACGGATACGCAGTATTTT.